Following are 25 T cell receptor beta chains from one sample sequenced in a study of breast tumors, draining lymph nodes, adjacent tissues. TCRdb called the multiplex PCR reads again in MiXCR, with one record for every CDR3 protein. The sample has under 250,000 distinct CDR3 sequences; less than 40% are singletons. The lymph nodes were axillary draining lymph nodes from breast cancer patients. The sample consisted of axillary lymph node tissue. Receptor source: a female donor with breast cancer. Some clones in this sample may be carry-over from other donors' samples.

The sample holds many counts of this clonotype. This chain uses TRBV5-6 with TRBJ2-3; D ambiguous. Trimming removed 2 bases at V and 7 bases at J, with 17 bases between. The CDR3 runs 15 residues. Per the germline V gene, CDR1 is SGHDT and CDR2 is YYEEEE. The CDR3 bases are TGTGCCAGCAGCTTTTGGGGTACCCCCTACTATACGCAGTATTTT. Translated: CASSFWGTPYYTQYF.

This clonotype was recorded many times. The chain recombines TRBV19 with TRBJ2-2, with a possible D match to TRBD2 (6 bases). The CDR3 runs 18 residues. CDR1 and CDR2 (germline): LNHDA, SQIVND (reference sequence). Trimming shortened V by 3 bases and J by 4 bases, and 21 bases separated the two germline ends. The CDR3 loop reads CASSIPPSSVLATGELFF. The DNA of the CDR3 is TGTGCCAGTAGTATCCCGCCTTCTAGCGTCCTAGCCACCGGGGAGCTGTTTTTT.

There are many counts of this clonotype. V is TRBV6-5 and J is TRBJ2-2, with TRBD2 identical over 12 bases. This CDR3 has 18 amino acids. Per germline, CDR1 MNHEY and CDR2 SVGAGI. V lost 2 bases and J lost 5; bases outside the gene matches: 9. As DNA, the CDR3 is TGTGCCAGCAGTTACGGGGCTAGCGGGAGGGCCTCGACCGGGGAGCTGTTTTTT. This sequence encodes CASSYGASGRASTGELFF.

This clonotype was seen many times. The rearrangement links TRBV5-8 to TRBJ2-2; 7 bases line up with TRBD1. This CDR3 contains 16 residues. Trimming at V came to 5 bases and at J to 4 bases, leaving 11 bases not matched to a gene. Germline loops: CDR1 SGHTS, CDR2 YDEGEE. In nucleotides, the CDR3 is TGTGCCAGCAGATCTCGCAGGGGGTCGGCCACCGGGGAGCTGTTTTTT. Residues: CASRSRRGSATGELFF.

V usage is TRBV12-3 or TRBV12-4 and J usage is TRBJ1-2; D gene ambiguous. This CDR3 is 12 amino acids long. Trimming took off 4 bases at V and 4 bases at J, with 7 bases between the two ends. DNA of the CDR3: TGTGCCAGCAGTTCCCAGCGCTATGGCTACACCTTC. Translation: CASSSQRYGYTF.

This chain connects TRBV18 to TRBJ2-5; tentatively, D is TRBD1 (6 bases). Trimming removed 0 bases from V and 0 bases from J, with 14 bases in between. Germline V gene data show CDR1 as KGHSH and CDR2 as LQKENI. The CDR3 runs to 17 residues. The CDR3 DNA follows: TGTGCCAGCTCACCACCCAGGGGTGGGCTGTACCAAGAGACCCAGTACTTC. Amino acids: CASSPPRGGLYQETQYF.

This clonotype appeared many times. The chain links TRBV7-9 to TRBJ2-2; 8 bases map to TRBD2. The V and J ends lost 4 bases and 7 bases, in that order; junction bases with no gene match: 8. Germline V gene data show CDR1 as SEHNR and CDR2 as FQNEAQ (reference sequence). The CDR3 has 15 amino acids. The CDR3 DNA reads as TGTGCCAGCAGCTACCAGCGGGAGTGGAACGGGGAGCTGTTTTTT. Translating it yields CASSYQREWNGELFF.

The sample holds many counts of this clonotype. The chain has TRBV6-5 and TRBJ1-2; D may be TRBD1 (5 bases). The CDR3 runs to 14 residues. Germline V lookup: CDR1 MNHEY, CDR2 SVGAGI. V lost 5 bases and J lost 5, with 15 bases in between. The chain's CDR3 is CASSLRDGAYGYTF. In nucleotides, the CDR3 is TGTGCCAGCAGTCTCCGGGACGGAGCTTATGGCTACACCTTC.

This clonotype was counted at least ten times. The chain recombines TRBV20-1 with TRBJ2-5; TRBD2 agrees at 11 bases. The CDR3 loop spans 16 amino acids. V shed 1 base, J shed 4 bases, and the junction held 8 bases outside the gene matches. Per germline, CDR1 DFQATT and CDR2 SNEGSKA (reference sequence). CDR3 sequence: CSARAPGTSGLETQYF. The CDR3, as DNA: TGCAGTGCTAGAGCCCCCGGGACTAGCGGCCTAGAGACCCAGTACTTC.

This clonotype was detected once. Being one base from a much bigger clone, this may be a read error. The V and J genes are TRBV5-5 and TRBJ2-3, with 7 bases aligning to TRBD2. The CDR3 is 15 residues long. The junction had 9 bases not matched to a gene; V was cut back by 4 bases and J by 4 bases. Germline assignment: CDR1 SGHKS and CDR2 YYEKEE (reference sequence). The CDR3 loop is CASSPTSASSDTQYF. As DNA, the CDR3 is TGTGCCAGCAGCCCTACTAGCGCGAGCTCAGATACGCAGTATTTT. Supplemented by reference TRBV5-5 and TRBJ2-3, the full variable domain reads DAGVTQSPTHLIKTRGQQVTLRCSPISGHKSVSWYQQVLGQGPQFIFQYYEKEERGRGNFPDRFSARQFPNYSSELNVNALLLGDSALYLCASSPTSASSDTQYFGPGTRLTVL.

This clonotype has at least ten counts. The chain has TRBV9 and TRBJ2-1; D is possibly TRBD2 (5 bases). The germline V and J ends were trimmed by 4 bases and 3 bases, with 14 bases remaining between them. Germline lookup yields CDR1 SGDLS and CDR2 YYNGEE. There are 15 residues in the CDR3. The CDR3 is CASSSPASRYNEQFF. CDR3 sequence (DNA): TGTGCCAGCAGCTCCCCCGCTAGCCGCTACAATGAGCAGTTCTTC.

As concerns this clonotype: Given a much more abundant clone one base away, this may be a read error. No conserved phenylalanine or tryptophan ends this CDR3, so it is likely a read error. This chain links TRBV9 with TRBJ1-2; D gene ambiguous. Germline loops: CDR1 SGDLS, CDR2 YYNGEE. V lost 1 base to trimming and J lost 1 base, with 5 bases between them. The CDR3 is 13 amino acids. The CDR3 here is CASSVNINYGYTS. In DNA form, the CDR3 reads TGTGCCAGCAGCGTAAACATTAACTATGGCTACACCTCC.

This clonotype occurred many times. This may be a read error, as it is one base from a much larger clone. V usage is TRBV20-1 and J usage is TRBJ1-2; D gene uncertain. CDR1 DFQATT and CDR2 SNEGSKA come from the germline V gene (reference sequence). The CDR3 contains 12 residues. The CDR3: CSARTRTYGSTF. CDR3 coding DNA: TGCAGTGCTAGGACCAGGACCTATGGCTCCACCTTC.

The sample holds a few counts of this clonotype. A much larger clone lies a single base off, so this may be a read error. The chain is built from TRBV11-2 and TRBJ2-1; D gene unclear. V shed 1 base and J shed 9 bases, with 10 bases lying between them. In germline, CDR1 is SGHAT, CDR2 FQNNGV. This CDR3 region has 13 residues. The CDR3 region has the DNA TGTGCCAGCAGCTTAGTTGTCTGGACTGAGCAGTTCTTC. Protein: CASSLVVWTEQFF.

In its sample, this clonotype was seen many times. This chain uses TRBV2 with TRBJ1-1; D is uncertain. The ends were cut back, 6 bases at V and 0 bases at J, with 11 bases in the middle. In germline, CDR1 is SNHLY, CDR2 FYNNEI. The CDR3 spans 14 residues. CDR3 residues: CASRTAQMNTEAFF. The DNA for the CDR3 is TGTGCCAGCAGGACTGCTCAAATGAACACTGAAGCTTTCTTT.

This clonotype occurred many times. This chain uses TRBV11-1 with TRBJ2-2, with 7 positions matching TRBD1. CDR3 size: 15 residues. V shed 4 bases and J 0 bases; nucleotides not matched to a gene: 2. CDR1 is SGHAT and CDR2 is FQDESV in the germline V gene (reference sequence). The CDR3 here is CASSSGQPNTGELFF. In nucleotides, the CDR3 is TGTGCCAGCAGCTCGGGACAGCCGAACACCGGGGAGCTGTTTTTT.

The table lists this clonotype with many counts. The genes are TRBV7-2 and TRBJ2-5; TRBD1 or TRBD2 may be the D gene (5 bases each). This CDR3 region has 13 residues. Germline V gene data show CDR1 as SGHTA and CDR2 as FQGNSA. Trimming took 5 bases from V and 4 from J, leaving 11 bases between them. The CDR3 protein is CASSPPGRETQYF. The CDR3 DNA reads TGTGCCAGCAGCCCCCCGGGGCGAGAGACCCAGTACTTC. Combining the CDR3 with reference TRBV7-2 and TRBJ2-5 gives the whole variable domain GAGVSQSPSNKVTEKGKDVELRCDPISGHTALYWYRQSLGQGLEFLIYFQGNSAPDKSGLPSDRFSAERTGGSVSTLTIQRTQQEDSAVYLCASSPPGRETQYFGPGTRLLVL.

The J gene is TRBJ1-6, the V gene TRBV14, with D possibly being TRBD1 (6 bases). This CDR3 has 16 residues. CDR1 is SGHDN, CDR2 FVKESK, per germline. V was shortened by 3 bases and J by 12 bases, with 21 bases between the two germline ends. CDR3: CASSQRGGLQDLPLHF. DNA for the CDR3: TGTGCCAGCAGCCAGCGGGGGGGCTTGCAGGATTTACCCCTCCACTTT. The full variable domain, with the rest looked up from reference TRBV14 and TRBJ1-6, is EAGVTQFPSHSVIEKGQTVTLRCDPISGHDNLYWYRRVMGKEIKFLLHFVKESKQDESGMPNNRFLAERTGGTYSTLKVQPAELEDSGVYFCASSQRGGLQDLPLHFGNGTRLTVT.

On this clonotype: An end of the junction does not agree with germline; a read error may underlie this. The V and J genes are TRBV2 and TRBJ2-6; tentatively, D is TRBD1 (7 bases). CDR3 size: 12 residues. From germline, CDR1 is SNHLY and CDR2 FYNNEI. The CDR3 DNA is TGTGCTAGCCACCGAGAACAGGGGAGGTTGGCTTTC. This gives the protein CASHREQGRLAF. The whole variable domain, filled in from reference TRBV2 and TRBJ2-6, reads EPEVTQTPSHQVTQMGQEVILRCVPISNHLYFYWYRQILGQKVEFLVSFYNNEISEKSEIFDDQFSVERPDGSNFTLKIRSTKLEDSAMYFCASHREQGRLAFGAGSRLTVL.

This clonotype was counted a few times. V is TRBV10-1 and J is TRBJ2-5, with D unclear. In germline, CDR1 is WNHNN, CDR2 SYGVQD (reference sequence). V lost 3 bases to trimming and J lost 3 bases, with 11 bases between them. The CDR3 is 14 residues long. CDR3 region: CASSEEFAEETQYF. The CDR3 DNA sequence: TGCGCCAGCAGTGAAGAGTTTGCGGAAGAGACCCAGTACTTC.

The chain carries TRBV14 and TRBJ1-1, with a tentative D call TRBD1 (6 bases). Germline loops: CDR1 SGHDN, CDR2 FVKESK. The CDR3 has 14 residues. V shed 4 bases and J shed 0 bases, with 9 bases lying between them. The CDR3 reads CASSPRTVNTEAFF. Here the CDR3 DNA reads TGTGCCAGCAGCCCTCGGACAGTGAACACTGAAGCTTTCTTT.

This clonotype was detected many times. The chain joins TRBV11-2 to TRBJ2-7, with no clear D. Germline lookup yields CDR1 SGHAT and CDR2 FQNNGV. The CDR3 has 12 residues. Trimming left V 4 bases short and J 5 bases short, with 9 bases between. The CDR3 DNA sequence: TGTGCCAGCAGCTCCTCTAGAAACGAGCAGTACTTC. Translating it yields CASSSSRNEQYF.

This clonotype has at least ten counts. The chain employs TRBV6-4 and TRBJ2-1; 7 bases are shared with TRBD1. Germline CDR1 reads MRHNA; CDR2 reads SNTAGT. The CDR3 has 14 amino acids. Unmatched junction bases numbered 17, after V lost 8 bases and J lost 13 bases. The CDR3 nucleotides are TGTGCCAGCGCTCGAGAACAGGGGAATTACTTTCAGTTCTTC. As protein: CASAREQGNYFQFF.

This chain links TRBV5-4 with TRBJ2-3; the match to TRBD2 covers 9 bases. The ends lost 4 bases at V and 4 bases at J; junction bases unmatched: 10. Germline CDR1 reads SGHNT; CDR2 reads YYREEE (reference sequence). CDR3 length: 16 amino acids. DNA of the CDR3: TGTGCCAGCAGCCCAGTACAGCGGGAGGTCCCAGATACGCAGTATTTT. This sequence encodes CASSPVQREVPDTQYF.

This clonotype was picked up many times. This rearrangement joins TRBV6-6 to TRBJ2-1, with D possibly matching TRBD2 (6 bases). CDR1 and CDR2 from the germline V gene are MNHNY and SVGAGI (reference sequence). The CDR3 spans 15 residues. The ends were cut back, 0 bases at V and 5 bases at J, with 11 bases in the middle. In nucleotides, the CDR3 is TGTGCCAGCAGTTACTCGCGTTTAGCGGACAATGAGCAGTTCTTC. Translation: CASSYSRLADNEQFF.